This TCR beta chain stems from a study of PD-1 blockade in classical Hodgkin lymphoma. No patient escaped relapse after autologous stem cell transplantation, and brentuximab vedotin exposure varied. Patients reached a best response of complete response, partial response or progressive disease. V was clipped by 2 bases and J by 0 bases, with 16 bases between them. The CDR3 has 17 residues. The germline V gene has CDR1 MNHNS and CDR2 SASEGT. Assay: immunoSEQ multiplex PCR; the TCRdb copy retains only in-frame clones and omits some. The table includes some 64,000 clones, 80% to 90% detected once. The chain combines TRBV6-1 with TRBJ1-2; D possibly corresponds to TRBD1 (6 bases). Sequencing used peripheral blood mononuclear cells (PBMCs), obtained at baseline. The TCR sequence derives from a human donor with classical Hodgkin lymphoma. The CDR3 DNA is TGTGCCAGCAGTGAATTTTTCAGGGGCCACACTAACTATGGCTACACCTTC. This translates into CASSEFFRGHTNYGYTF.